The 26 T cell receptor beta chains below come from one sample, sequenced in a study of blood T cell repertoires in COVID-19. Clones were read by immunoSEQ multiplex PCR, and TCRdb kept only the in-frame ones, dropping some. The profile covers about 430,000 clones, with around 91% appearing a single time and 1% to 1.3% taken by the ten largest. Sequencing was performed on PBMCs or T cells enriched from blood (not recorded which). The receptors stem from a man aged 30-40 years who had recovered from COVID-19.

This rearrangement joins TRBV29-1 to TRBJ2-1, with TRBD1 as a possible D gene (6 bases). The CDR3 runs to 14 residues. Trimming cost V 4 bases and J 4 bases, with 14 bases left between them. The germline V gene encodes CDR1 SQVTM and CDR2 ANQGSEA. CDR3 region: CSVAQGRFYNEQFF. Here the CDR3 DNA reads TGCAGCGTTGCACAGGGTCGTTTTTACAATGAGCAGTTCTTC.

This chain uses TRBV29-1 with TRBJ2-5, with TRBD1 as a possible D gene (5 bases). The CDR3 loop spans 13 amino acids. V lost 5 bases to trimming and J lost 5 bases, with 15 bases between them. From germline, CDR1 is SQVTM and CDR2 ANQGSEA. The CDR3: CSVTLRGLETQYF. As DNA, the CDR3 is TGCAGCGTTACGTTAAGGGGCCTGGAGACCCAGTACTTC.

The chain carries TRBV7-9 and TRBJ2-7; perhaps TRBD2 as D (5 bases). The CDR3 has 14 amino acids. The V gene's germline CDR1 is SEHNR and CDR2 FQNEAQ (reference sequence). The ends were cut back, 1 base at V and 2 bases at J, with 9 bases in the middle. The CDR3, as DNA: TGTGCCAGCAGCTTAGAACACGGGACCTACGAGCAGTACTTC. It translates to CASSLEHGTYEQYF.

CDR3 sequence reads: CASSLGAGMTGELFF. CDR3 nucleotides: TGTGCCAGCAGCTTGGGGGCAGGCATGACCGGGGAGCTGTTTTTT. This chain connects TRBV7-2 to TRBJ2-2; TRBD1 is a possible D gene (6 bases). V was shortened by 3 bases and J by 5 bases, with 13 bases between the two germline ends. The CDR3 runs 15 residues. The germline CDR1 and CDR2 sequences are SGHTA and FQGNSA.

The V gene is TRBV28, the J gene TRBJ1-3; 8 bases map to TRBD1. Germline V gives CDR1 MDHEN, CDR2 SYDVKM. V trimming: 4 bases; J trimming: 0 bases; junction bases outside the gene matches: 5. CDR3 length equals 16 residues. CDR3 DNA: TGTGCCAGCAGTTCCCCAGGGGGCCGCTCTGGAAACACCATATATTTT. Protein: CASSSPGGRSGNTIYF. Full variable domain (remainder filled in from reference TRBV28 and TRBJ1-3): DVKVTQSSRYLVKRTGEKVFLECVQDMDHENMFWYRQDPGLGLRLIYFSYDVKMKEKGDIPEGYSVSREKKERFSLILESASTNQTSMYLCASSSPGGRSGNTIYFGEGSWLTVV.

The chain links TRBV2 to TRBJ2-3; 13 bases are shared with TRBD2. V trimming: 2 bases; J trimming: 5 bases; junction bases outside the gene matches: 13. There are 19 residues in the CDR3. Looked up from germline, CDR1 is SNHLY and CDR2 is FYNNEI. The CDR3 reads CASSEILAGGPFSGDTQYF. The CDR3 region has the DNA TGTGCCAGCAGTGAAATACTAGCGGGAGGGCCTTTTTCAGGAGATACGCAGTATTTT. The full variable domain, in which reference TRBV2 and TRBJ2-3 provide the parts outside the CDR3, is EPEVTQTPSHQVTQMGQEVILRCVPISNHLYFYWYRQILGQKVEFLVSFYNNEISEKSEIFDDQFSVERPDGSNFTLKIRSTKLEDSAMYFCASSEILAGGPFSGDTQYFGPGTRLTVL.

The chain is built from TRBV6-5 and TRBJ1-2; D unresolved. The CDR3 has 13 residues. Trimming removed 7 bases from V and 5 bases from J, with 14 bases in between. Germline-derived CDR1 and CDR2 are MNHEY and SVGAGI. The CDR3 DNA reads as TGTGCCAGCAAACTCTTGAGTGGTTATGGCTACACCTTC. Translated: CASKLLSGYGYTF.

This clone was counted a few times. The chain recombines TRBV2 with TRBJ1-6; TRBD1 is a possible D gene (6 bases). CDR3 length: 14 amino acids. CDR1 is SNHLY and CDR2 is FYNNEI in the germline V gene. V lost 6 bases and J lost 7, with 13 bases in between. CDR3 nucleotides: TGTGCCAGCAGCGGGCAGGGGCGAAATTCACCCCTCCACTTT. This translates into CASSGQGRNSPLHF.

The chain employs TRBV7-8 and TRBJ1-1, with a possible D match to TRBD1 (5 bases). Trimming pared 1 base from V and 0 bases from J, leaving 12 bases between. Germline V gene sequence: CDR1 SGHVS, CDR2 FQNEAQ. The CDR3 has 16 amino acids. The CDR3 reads CASSLGVRDMNTEAFF. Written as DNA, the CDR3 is TGTGCCAGCAGCTTAGGTGTCAGGGATATGAACACTGAAGCTTTCTTT.

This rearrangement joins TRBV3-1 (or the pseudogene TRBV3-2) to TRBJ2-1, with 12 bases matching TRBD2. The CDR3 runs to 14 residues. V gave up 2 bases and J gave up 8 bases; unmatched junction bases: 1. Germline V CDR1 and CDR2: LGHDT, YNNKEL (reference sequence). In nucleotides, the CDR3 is TGTGCCAGCAGCCAACTAGCGGGAGGGGATGAGCAGTTCTTC. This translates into CASSQLAGGDEQFF.

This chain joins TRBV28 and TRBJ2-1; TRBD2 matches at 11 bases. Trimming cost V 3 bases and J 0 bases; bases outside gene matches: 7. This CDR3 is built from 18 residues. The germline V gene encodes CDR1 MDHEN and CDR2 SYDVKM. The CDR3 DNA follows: TGTGCCAGCAGTTTCTTAGCGGGAGGGTATAGCTCCTACAATGAGCAGTTCTTC. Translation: CASSFLAGGYSSYNEQFF.

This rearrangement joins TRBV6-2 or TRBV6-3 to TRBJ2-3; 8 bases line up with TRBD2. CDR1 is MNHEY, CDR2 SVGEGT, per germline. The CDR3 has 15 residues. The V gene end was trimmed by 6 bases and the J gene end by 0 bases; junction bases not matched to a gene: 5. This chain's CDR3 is CASSATSGSTDTQYF. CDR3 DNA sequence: TGTGCCAGCAGCGCTACTAGCGGAAGCACAGATACGCAGTATTTT.

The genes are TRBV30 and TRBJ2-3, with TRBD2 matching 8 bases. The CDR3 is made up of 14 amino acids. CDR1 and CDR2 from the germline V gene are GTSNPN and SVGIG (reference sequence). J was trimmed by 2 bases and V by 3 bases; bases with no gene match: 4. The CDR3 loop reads CAWRPGLDTDTQYF. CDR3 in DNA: TGTGCCTGGAGGCCGGGACTAGACACAGATACGCAGTATTTT.

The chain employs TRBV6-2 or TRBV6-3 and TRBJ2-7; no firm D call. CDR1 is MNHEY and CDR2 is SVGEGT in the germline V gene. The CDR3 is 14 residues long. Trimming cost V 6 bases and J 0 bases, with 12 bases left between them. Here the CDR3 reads CASSRSYYSYEQYF. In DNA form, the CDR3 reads TGTGCCAGCAGCCGATCCTACTACTCCTACGAGCAGTACTTC.

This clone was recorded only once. In DNA form, the CDR3 reads TGCGCCAGCAGCCAAGATTGGGACTCTCGAGCTGAAGCTTTCTTT. It specifies CASSQDWDSRAEAFF. The J gene is TRBJ1-1, the V gene TRBV4-1, with a possible D match to TRBD1 (5 bases). This CDR3 comprises 15 residues. Trimming left V 0 bases short and J 6 bases short, with 14 bases between. Germline V CDR1 and CDR2: MGHRA, YSYEKL.

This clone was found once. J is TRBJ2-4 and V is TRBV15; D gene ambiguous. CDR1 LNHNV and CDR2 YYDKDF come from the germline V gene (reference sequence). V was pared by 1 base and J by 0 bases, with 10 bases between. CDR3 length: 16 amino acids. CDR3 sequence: CATSRGGSLAKNIQYF. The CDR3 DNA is TGTGCCACCAGCAGAGGAGGCAGCCTAGCCAAAAACATTCAGTACTTC.

CDR3 nucleotide sequence: TGTGCCAGCAGCTTGGGTGGACAGGGAAGCAATCAGCCCCAGCATTTT. Translation: CASSLGGQGSNQPQHF. The chain carries TRBV5-5 and TRBJ1-5; 8 nucleotides agree with TRBD1. The germline V gene encodes CDR1 SGHKS and CDR2 YYEKEE (reference sequence). This CDR3 comprises 16 residues. The J segment lost 1 base and the V segment lost 0 bases, leaving 3 bases of the junction unmatched.

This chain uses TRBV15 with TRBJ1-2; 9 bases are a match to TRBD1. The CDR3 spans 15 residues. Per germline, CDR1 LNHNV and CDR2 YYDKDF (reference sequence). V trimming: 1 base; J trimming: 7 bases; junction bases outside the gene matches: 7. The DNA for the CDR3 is TGTGCCACCAGCAGAGGACAGGGGGGATTTTCTGGCTACACCTTC. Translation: CATSRGQGGFSGYTF.

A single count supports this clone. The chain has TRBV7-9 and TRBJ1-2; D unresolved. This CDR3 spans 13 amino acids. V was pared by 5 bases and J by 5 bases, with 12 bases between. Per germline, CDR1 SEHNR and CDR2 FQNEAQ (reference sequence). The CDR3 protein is CASSPRRLYGYTF. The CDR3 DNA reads TGTGCCAGCAGCCCCCGGAGGCTATATGGCTACACCTTC.

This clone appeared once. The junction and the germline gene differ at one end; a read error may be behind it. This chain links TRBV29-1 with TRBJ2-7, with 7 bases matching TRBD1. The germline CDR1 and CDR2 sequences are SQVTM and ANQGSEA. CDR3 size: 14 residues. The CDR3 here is CSVEGQDTSYEQYF. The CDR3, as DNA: TGCAGCGTCGAAGGACAGGACACGTCCTACGAGCAGTACTTC.

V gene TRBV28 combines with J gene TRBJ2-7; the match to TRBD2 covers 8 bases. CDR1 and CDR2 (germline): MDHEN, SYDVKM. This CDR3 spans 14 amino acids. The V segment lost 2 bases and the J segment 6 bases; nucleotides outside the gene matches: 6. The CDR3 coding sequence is TGTGCCAGCAGTTTAAACGGGAGGGCCTTCGAGCAGTACTTC. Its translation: CASSLNGRAFEQYF. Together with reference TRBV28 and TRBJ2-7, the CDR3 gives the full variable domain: DVKVTQSSRYLVKRTGEKVFLECVQDMDHENMFWYRQDPGLGLRLIYFSYDVKMKEKGDIPEGYSVSREKKERFSLILESASTNQTSMYLCASSLNGRAFEQYFGPGTRLTVT.

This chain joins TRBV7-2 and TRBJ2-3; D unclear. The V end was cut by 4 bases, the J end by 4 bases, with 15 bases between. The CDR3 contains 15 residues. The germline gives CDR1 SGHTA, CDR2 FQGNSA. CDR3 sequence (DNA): TGTGCCAGCAGCTCACCCCCCTCTAGGCCAGATACGCAGTATTTT. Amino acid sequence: CASSSPPSRPDTQYF. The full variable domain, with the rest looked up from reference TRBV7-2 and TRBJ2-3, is GAGVSQSPSNKVTEKGKDVELRCDPISGHTALYWYRQSLGQGLEFLIYFQGNSAPDKSGLPSDRFSAERTGGSVSTLTIQRTQQEDSAVYLCASSSPPSRPDTQYFGPGTRLTVL.

The CDR3 DNA sequence: TGCGCCAGCAGCTTGGTTGGACTAGCGGGAACCTACAATGAGCAGTTCTTC. Its protein is CASSLVGLAGTYNEQFF. The chain recombines TRBV5-1 with TRBJ2-1; 12 bases agree with TRBD2. Germline V CDR1 and CDR2: SGHRS, YFSETQ. V was clipped by 0 bases and J by 2 bases; unmatched bases: 3. CDR3 size: 17 residues.

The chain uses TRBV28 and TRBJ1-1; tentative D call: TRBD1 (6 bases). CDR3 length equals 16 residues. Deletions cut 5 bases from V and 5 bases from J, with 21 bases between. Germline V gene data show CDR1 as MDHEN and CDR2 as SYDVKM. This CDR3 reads CASSSPLGVGTTEAFF. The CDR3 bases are TGTGCCAGCAGTAGTCCCCTGGGGGTAGGGACAACTGAAGCTTTCTTT. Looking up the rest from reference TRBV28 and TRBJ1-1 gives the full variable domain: DVKVTQSSRYLVKRTGEKVFLECVQDMDHENMFWYRQDPGLGLRLIYFSYDVKMKEKGDIPEGYSVSREKKERFSLILESASTNQTSMYLCASSSPLGVGTTEAFFGQGTRLTVV.

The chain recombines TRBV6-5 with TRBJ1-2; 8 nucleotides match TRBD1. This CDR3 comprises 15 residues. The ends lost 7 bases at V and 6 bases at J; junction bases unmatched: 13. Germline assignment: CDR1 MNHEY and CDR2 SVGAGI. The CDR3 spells CASTSQGAGFDGYTF. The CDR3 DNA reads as TGTGCCAGCACTTCTCAGGGGGCGGGGTTCGATGGCTACACCTTC.

Here the CDR3 DNA reads TGTGCCAGCCAAGGAGGGAGATATGAAAAACTGTTTTTT. Translated: CASQGGRYEKLFF. The gene calls are TRBV28 and TRBJ1-4; D is uncertain. Germline CDR1 and CDR2: MDHEN and SYDVKM. The CDR3 has 13 residues. Trimming removed 8 bases from V and 6 bases from J, with 13 bases in between.